This paragraph reports one TCR beta chain. One end of the junction varies from germline; a read error may be responsible. The sample is drawn from a study of cytomegalovirus exposure and HLA in healthy donors. Per germline, CDR1 LGHNA and CDR2 YNFKEQ. CDR3 length: 17 amino acids. The PCR was carried out with 60 Vbeta primers and 13 Jbeta primers. Sequenced by immunoSEQ multiplex PCR; TCRdb stores in-frame clones only, minus some. The data hold 150,000 or so clones, with around 76% observed a single time. The receptor was isolated from a man aged 40-50 years in good health and CMV-seronegative. Sample: PBMCs. V gene TRBV4-2 combines with J gene TRBJ2-6; 10 nucleotides agree with TRBD1. Here the CDR3 reads CASSQWDRGPGANGLTF. The CDR3 nucleotides are TGTGCCAGCAGCCAGTGGGACAGGGGTCCTGGGGCCAACGGCCTGACTTTC.